This T cell receptor (beta chain) stems from a study of T cell responses to AZD1222 COVID-19 vaccine. Whole-study findings and limits: Spike as a whole was targeted by vaccine-associated CD4 TCRs, dominant at 160-218 and 743-854. Seropositivity was recorded at baseline in only a handful of AZD1222 recipients.

Between the trimmed V and J ends, which lost 1 base and 5 bases, there was a span of 12 bases. Germline assignment: CDR1 LNHDA and CDR2 SQIVND (reference sequence). The CDR3 consists of 14 residues. Libraries were prepared by immunoSEQ multiplex PCR; TCRdb keeps only in-frame clonotypes and omits some of them. The sample includes fewer than 180,000 clones, 90% seen only once; the top ten take under 4%. This clone is a singleton in its sample. Its antigen remains unknown. The chain couples TRBV19 to TRBJ2-7; the D is unclear. The receptor's source is an adult who received the AZD1222 COVID-19 vaccine. This specimen was peripheral blood, taken 28 days after the second AZD1222 dose. In DNA form, the CDR3 reads TGTGCCAGTAGTATAGCCGGACGTATCCACGAGCAGTACTTC. Its translation is CASSIAGRIHEQYF.